The clone carrying this T cell receptor beta chain was recorded a few times. The ends were cut back, 0 bases at V and 13 bases at J, with 10 bases in the middle. CDR1 and CDR2 (germline): SGHAT, FQNNGV. The CDR3 spans 12 residues. Resolution of symptoms, clearance, or two negative PCRs was present in recovered Cohort 3 donors. This record comes from a study of blood T cell repertoires in COVID-19. TCRdb's copy holds only in-frame clones and misses some; the assay was immunoSEQ multiplex PCR. Counted here are a few hundred thousand clones, about nine tenths occurring once; the ten biggest clones make up about 1.3%.

The source of this sequence is a young man who had recovered from COVID-19. Sequenced input: PBMCs or T cells enriched from blood (not recorded which). The V call is TRBV11-2, the J call TRBJ1-5, with no clear D. CDR3 residues: CASSLDGAQQHF. In DNA form, the CDR3 reads TGTGCCAGCAGCTTAGATGGAGCGCAGCAGCATTTT.